This is a list of T cell receptor beta chains from one sample in a study of shared clonotypes between healthy human individuals. Measured with immunoSEQ multiplex PCR; TCRdb has only the in-frame clones, and not every one. The table includes 550,000 to 600,000 clones, 70% to 80% detected once. The sample taken for sequencing was PBMCs. These receptors all stem from a woman aged 40 to 50 in good health. Some clones in this sample may be carry-over from other donors' samples. CDR3s leave out the opening cysteine and the closing phenylalanine or tryptophan.

v_call: TRBV15
j_call: TRBJ1-5
cdr3_length: 11
cdr3_aa: ATSREWGQPQH

v_call: TRBV15
j_call: TRBJ2-7
cdr3_length: 11
cdr3_aa: ATSQFGSYEQY

v_call: TRBV9
j_call: TRBJ2-7
cdr3_length: 14
cdr3_aa: ASSVAGAGEPYEQY

v_call: TRBV28
j_call: TRBJ2-7
cdr3_length: 13
cdr3_aa: ASSPLAAHSYEQY

v_call: TRBV11-2
j_call: TRBJ2-7
cdr3_length: 14
cdr3_aa: ASSLVGTGADYEQY

v_call: TRBV9
j_call: TRBJ2-3
cdr3_length: 12
cdr3_aa: ASGREPWGGTQY

v_call: TRBV28
j_call: TRBJ1-4
cdr3_length: 13
cdr3_aa: ASSAATGRNEKLF

v_call: TRBV29-1
j_call: TRBJ2-7
cdr3_length: 11
cdr3_aa: SVATTGNYEQY

v_call: TRBV14
j_call: TRBJ2-7
cdr3_length: 14
cdr3_aa: ASSQLPGTSVVEQY

v_call: TRBV9
j_call: TRBJ2-3
cdr3_length: 15
cdr3_aa: ASSVALAGGGTDTQY

v_call: TRBV30
j_call: TRBJ2-5
cdr3_length: 13
cdr3_aa: AWSPGREGWETQY

v_call: TRBV5-1
j_call: TRBJ2-3
cdr3_length: 13
cdr3_aa: ASSLQGSGTDTQY

v_call: TRBV7-2
j_call: TRBJ2-7
cdr3_length: 13
cdr3_aa: ASSLEAGGPYEQY

v_call: TRBV5-1
j_call: TRBJ2-1
cdr3_length: 13
cdr3_aa: ASSPRQGSYNEQF

v_call: TRBV29-1
j_call: TRBJ2-6
cdr3_length: 9
cdr3_aa: SVENGTVLT

v_call: TRBV28
j_call: TRBJ2-2
cdr3_length: 15
cdr3_aa: ASSLSASGRATGELF

v_call: TRBV5-1
j_call: TRBJ2-2
cdr3_length: 15
cdr3_aa: ASSQTRSGTNTGELF

v_call: TRBV4-2
j_call: TRBJ2-1
cdr3_length: 13
cdr3_aa: ASSLGTSGSSEQF

v_call: TRBV4-2
j_call: TRBJ2-7
cdr3_length: 11
cdr3_aa: ASSQGPLDEQY

v_call: TRBV10-3
j_call: TRBJ1-1
cdr3_length: 11
cdr3_aa: ATKVSENTEAF

v_call: TRBV5-1
j_call: TRBJ2-2
cdr3_length: 11
cdr3_aa: ASSLDNGGELF

v_call: TRBV18
j_call: TRBJ2-7
cdr3_length: 10
cdr3_aa: ASSPGEYEQY

v_call: TRBV4-2
j_call: TRBJ2-7
cdr3_length: 15
cdr3_aa: ASSRTSGISLGYEQY

v_call: TRBV19
j_call: TRBJ2-2
cdr3_length: 13
cdr3_aa: ASSDGQMNTGELF

v_call: TRBV2
j_call: TRBJ2-7
cdr3_length: 10
cdr3_aa: ASRELSYEQY

v_call: TRBV20-1
j_call: TRBJ2-3
cdr3_length: 9
cdr3_aa: SAEDADTQY

v_call: TRBV6-5
j_call: TRBJ1-1
cdr3_length: 13
cdr3_aa: ASSYSHGEWTEAF

v_call: TRBV7-8
j_call: TRBJ2-3
cdr3_length: 13
cdr3_aa: ASSFRGASTDTQY

v_call: TRBV5-4
j_call: TRBJ2-1
cdr3_length: 13
cdr3_aa: ASSLSSGSYNEQF

v_call: TRBV11-2
j_call: TRBJ2-7
cdr3_length: 13
cdr3_aa: ASSLLVGQAYEQY

v_call: TRBV5-6
j_call: TRBJ2-4
cdr3_length: 14
cdr3_aa: ASGRGLLRGKNIQY

v_call: TRBV14
j_call: TRBJ2-1
cdr3_length: 11
cdr3_aa: ASSQEGGREQF

v_call: TRBV28
j_call: TRBJ2-5
cdr3_length: 12
cdr3_aa: ASSLSPGQETQY

v_call: TRBV6-1
j_call: TRBJ2-7
cdr3_length: 13
cdr3_aa: ASSAGQGNLYEQY

v_call: TRBV19
j_call: TRBJ1-4
cdr3_length: 13
cdr3_aa: ASSIRDRGHEKLF

v_call: TRBV7-8
j_call: TRBJ2-7
cdr3_length: 13
cdr3_aa: ASSSRTSANDEQY

v_call: TRBV5-4
j_call: TRBJ1-6
cdr3_length: 13
cdr3_aa: ASAQGALYNSPLH

v_call: TRBV13
j_call: TRBJ2-1
cdr3_length: 17
cdr3_aa: ASSLGPKLVGRGYNEQF

v_call: TRBV28
j_call: TRBJ1-1
cdr3_length: 12
cdr3_aa: ASSLWRVNTEAF

v_call: TRBV7-9
j_call: TRBJ2-2
cdr3_length: 16
cdr3_aa: ASSLGTSGRRATGELF

v_call: TRBV11-2
j_call: TRBJ2-4
cdr3_length: 15
cdr3_aa: ASSLDREGLAKNIQY

v_call: TRBV12-5
j_call: TRBJ2-7
cdr3_length: 14
cdr3_aa: ASGLFLGQGAYEQY

v_call: TRBV19
j_call: TRBJ2-7
cdr3_length: 14
cdr3_aa: ASSPRAGASSYEQY

v_call: TRBV19
j_call: TRBJ2-2
cdr3_length: 12
cdr3_aa: ASSWDRDLAELF

v_call: TRBV19
j_call: TRBJ2-2
cdr3_length: 10
cdr3_aa: ASSIDPGELF